This T cell receptor beta chain was sequenced in a study of T cells in Graves' hyperthyroidism and ophthalmopathy. Study information: Before any treatment, at initial diagnosis, peripheral blood was collected.

Trimming removed 5 bases from V and 11 bases from J; junction bases left unmatched: 13. The CDR3 loop spans 14 amino acids. Germline CDR1 MNHNS, CDR2 SASEGT. The sample holds many counts of this clonotype. Amplification of TCR beta CDR3 regions was performed using RNA transcripts as template. Carried out on the TCR CDR3, a first-round RT-PCR used the HTBI primer set. MiXCR was run by TCRdb on the multiplex PCR reads, yielding one entry per CDR3 protein. This table has some 770,000 distinct CDR3 sequences, about 15% appearing once. This TCR derives from a man aged 18 to 35 with Graves' hyperthyroidism. Material: blood. The V gene is TRBV6-1, the J gene TRBJ2-3; 7 positions match TRBD2. Written as DNA, the CDR3 is TGTGCCAGCAGTTGGGGGGGGACTGGAACGGTGCAGTATTTT. Protein sequence: CASSWGGTGTVQYF.